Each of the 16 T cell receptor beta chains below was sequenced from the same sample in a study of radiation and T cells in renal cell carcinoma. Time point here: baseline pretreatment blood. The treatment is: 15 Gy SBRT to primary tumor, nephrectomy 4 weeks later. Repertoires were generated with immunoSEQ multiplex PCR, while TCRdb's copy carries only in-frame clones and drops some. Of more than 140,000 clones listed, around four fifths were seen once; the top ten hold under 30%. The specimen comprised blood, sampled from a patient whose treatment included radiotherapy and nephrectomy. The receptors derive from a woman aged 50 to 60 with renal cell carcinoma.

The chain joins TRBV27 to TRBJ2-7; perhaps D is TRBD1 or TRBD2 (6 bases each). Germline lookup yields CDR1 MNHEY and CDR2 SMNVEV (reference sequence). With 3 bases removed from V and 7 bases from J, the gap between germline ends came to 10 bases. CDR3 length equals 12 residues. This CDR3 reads CASSFGGGEQYF. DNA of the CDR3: TGTGCCAGCAGTTTCGGAGGGGGAGAGCAGTACTTC.

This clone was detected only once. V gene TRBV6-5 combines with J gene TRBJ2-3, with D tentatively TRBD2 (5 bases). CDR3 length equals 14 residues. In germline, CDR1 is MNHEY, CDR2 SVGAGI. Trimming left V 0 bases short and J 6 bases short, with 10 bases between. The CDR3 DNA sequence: TGTGCCAGCAGTTACTCGAATCCGGGGGATACGCAGTATTTT. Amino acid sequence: CASSYSNPGDTQYF.

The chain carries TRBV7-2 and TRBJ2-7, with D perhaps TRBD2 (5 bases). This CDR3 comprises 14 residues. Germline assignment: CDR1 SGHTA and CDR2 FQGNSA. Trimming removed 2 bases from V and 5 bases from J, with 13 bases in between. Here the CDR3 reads CASSLLASINEQYF. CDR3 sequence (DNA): TGTGCCAGCAGCTTATTAGCGTCTATCAACGAGCAGTACTTC.

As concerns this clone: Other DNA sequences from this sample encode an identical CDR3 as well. CDR3 nucleotides: TGTGCCAGCAGTTCGTGGGGGGAGCAGTACTTC. This codes for CASSSWGEQYF. The chain is built from TRBV11-2 and TRBJ2-7; the D call may be TRBD1 or TRBD2 (5 bases each). The CDR3 is 11 residues long. Looked up from germline, CDR1 is SGHAT and CDR2 is FQNNGV. Trimming cost V 6 bases and J 7 bases, with 10 bases left between them. Looking up the rest from reference TRBV11-2 and TRBJ2-7 gives the full variable domain: EAGVAQSPRYKIIEKRQSVAFWCNPISGHATLYWYQQILGQGPKLLIQFQNNGVVDDSQLPKDRFSAERLKGVDSTLKIQPAKLEDSAVYLCASSSWGEQYFGPGTRLTVT.

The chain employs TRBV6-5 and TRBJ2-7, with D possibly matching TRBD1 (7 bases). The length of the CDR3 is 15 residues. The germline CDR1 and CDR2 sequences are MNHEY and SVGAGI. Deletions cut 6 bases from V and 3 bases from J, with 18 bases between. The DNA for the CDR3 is TGTGCCAGCAGGAATCGGGCAGGGGGGAGCTACGAGCAGTACTTC. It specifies CASRNRAGGSYEQYF.

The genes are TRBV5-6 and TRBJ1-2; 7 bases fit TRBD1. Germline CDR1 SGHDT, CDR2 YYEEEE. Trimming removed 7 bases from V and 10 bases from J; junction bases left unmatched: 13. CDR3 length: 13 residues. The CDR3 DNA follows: TGTGCCAGCGCGGCAGGGGGTTACCTGGACTACACCTTC. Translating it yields CASAAGGYLDYTF.

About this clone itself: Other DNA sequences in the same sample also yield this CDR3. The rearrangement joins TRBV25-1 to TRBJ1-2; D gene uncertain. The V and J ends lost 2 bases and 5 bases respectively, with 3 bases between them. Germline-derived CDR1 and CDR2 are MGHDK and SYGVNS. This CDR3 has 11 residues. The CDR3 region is CASSETYGYTF. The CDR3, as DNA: TGTGCCAGCAGTGAAACGTATGGCTACACCTTC.

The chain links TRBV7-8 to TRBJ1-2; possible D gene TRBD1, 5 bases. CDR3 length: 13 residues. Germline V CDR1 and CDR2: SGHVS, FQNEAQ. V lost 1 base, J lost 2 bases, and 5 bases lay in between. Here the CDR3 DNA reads TGTGCCAGCAGCTTAGGACAGAACTATGGCTACACCTTC. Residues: CASSLGQNYGYTF.

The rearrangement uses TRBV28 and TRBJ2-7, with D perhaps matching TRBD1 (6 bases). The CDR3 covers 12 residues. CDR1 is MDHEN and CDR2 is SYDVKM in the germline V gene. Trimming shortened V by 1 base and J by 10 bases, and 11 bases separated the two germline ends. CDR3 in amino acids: CASSLLTTGQYF. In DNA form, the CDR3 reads TGTGCCAGCAGTTTATTAACGACAGGACAGTACTTC.

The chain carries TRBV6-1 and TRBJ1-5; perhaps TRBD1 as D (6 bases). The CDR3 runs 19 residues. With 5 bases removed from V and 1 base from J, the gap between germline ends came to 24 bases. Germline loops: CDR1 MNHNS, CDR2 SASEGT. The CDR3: CASSKDDPRGKGSNQPQHF. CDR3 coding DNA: TGTGCCAGCAGTAAAGATGATCCCAGGGGCAAGGGGAGCAATCAGCCCCAGCATTTT.

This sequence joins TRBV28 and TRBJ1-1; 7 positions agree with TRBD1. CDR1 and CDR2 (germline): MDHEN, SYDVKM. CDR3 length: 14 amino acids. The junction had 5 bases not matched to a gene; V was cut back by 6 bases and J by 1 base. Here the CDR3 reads CASRQTGANTEAFF. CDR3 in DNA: TGTGCCAGCAGACAAACAGGGGCGAACACTGAAGCTTTCTTT.

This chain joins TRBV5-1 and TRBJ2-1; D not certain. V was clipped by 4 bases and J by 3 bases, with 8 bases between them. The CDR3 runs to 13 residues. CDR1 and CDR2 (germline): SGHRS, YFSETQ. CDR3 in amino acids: CASSTWVYNEQFF. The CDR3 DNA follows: TGCGCCAGCAGCACGTGGGTCTACAATGAGCAGTTCTTC. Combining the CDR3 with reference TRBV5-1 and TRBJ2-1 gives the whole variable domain KAGVTQTPRYLIKTRGQQVTLSCSPISGHRSVSWYQQTPGQGLQFLFEYFSETQRNKGNFPGRFSGRQFSNSRSEMNVSTLELGDSALYLCASSTWVYNEQFFGPGTRLTVL.

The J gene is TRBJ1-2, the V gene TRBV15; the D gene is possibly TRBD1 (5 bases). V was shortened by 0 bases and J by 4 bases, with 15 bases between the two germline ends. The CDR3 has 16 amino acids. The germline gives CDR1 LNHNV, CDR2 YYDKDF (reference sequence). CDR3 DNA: TGTGCCACCAGCAGAGATCGGAACAGGATGGGCTATGGCTACACCTTC. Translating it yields CATSRDRNRMGYGYTF.

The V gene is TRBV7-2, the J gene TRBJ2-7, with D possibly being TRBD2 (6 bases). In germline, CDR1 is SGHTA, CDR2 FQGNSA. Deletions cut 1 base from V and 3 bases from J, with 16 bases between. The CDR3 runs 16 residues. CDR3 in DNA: TGTGCCAGCAGCTTAGGGCAGGTAGGGACTGGCTACGAGCAGTACTTC. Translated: CASSLGQVGTGYEQYF.

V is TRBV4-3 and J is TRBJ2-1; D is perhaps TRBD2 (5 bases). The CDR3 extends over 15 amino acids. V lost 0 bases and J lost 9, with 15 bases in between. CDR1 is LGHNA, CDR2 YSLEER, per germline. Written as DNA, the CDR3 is TGCGCCAGCAGCCAAGAAGGGTTAGGACTCGGTGAGCAGTTCTTC. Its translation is CASSQEGLGLGEQFF.

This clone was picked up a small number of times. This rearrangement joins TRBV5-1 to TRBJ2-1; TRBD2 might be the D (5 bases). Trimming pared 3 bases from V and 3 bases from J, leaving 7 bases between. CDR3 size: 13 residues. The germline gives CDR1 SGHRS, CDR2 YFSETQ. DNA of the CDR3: TGCGCCAGCAGCTCGGACTTCTACAATGAGCAGTTCTTC. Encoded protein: CASSSDFYNEQFF. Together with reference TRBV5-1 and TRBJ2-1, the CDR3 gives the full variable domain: KAGVTQTPRYLIKTRGQQVTLSCSPISGHRSVSWYQQTPGQGLQFLFEYFSETQRNKGNFPGRFSGRQFSNSRSEMNVSTLELGDSALYLCASSSDFYNEQFFGPGTRLTVL.